This T cell receptor beta chain is from a study of T cells in Graves' hyperthyroidism and ophthalmopathy. The wider study: Blood was drawn when the patient was first diagnosed and still untreated.

TCR beta CDR3 regions were amplified from RNA. Primed by the HTBI set, a first-round RT-PCR was run on the TCR CDR3. Via MiXCR, TCRdb re-called the multiplex PCR reads, giving one row per CDR3 protein. Among 100,000 to 130,000 distinct CDR3 sequences listed, roughly 15% were seen once. Unmatched junction bases numbered 8, after V lost 3 bases and J lost 7 bases. CDR1 is MNHEY and CDR2 is SMNVEV in the germline V gene (reference sequence). CDR3 length: 15 residues. In this sample, this clonotype turned up many times. Patients between 18 and 65 years old had hyperthyroidism, newly diagnosed and lasting under 2 months. A roughly 10 ml volume of fresh peripheral blood provided the PBMCs.

The clonotype was recovered from a woman in her 50s with Graves' hyperthyroidism. The rearrangement joins TRBV27 to TRBJ2-1, with TRBD1 matching over 8 bases. The sample was blood. Written as DNA, the CDR3 is TGTGCCAGCAGTTTTCAGGGGGCCGTACGGAATGAGCAGTTCTTC. This codes for CASSFQGAVRNEQFF.